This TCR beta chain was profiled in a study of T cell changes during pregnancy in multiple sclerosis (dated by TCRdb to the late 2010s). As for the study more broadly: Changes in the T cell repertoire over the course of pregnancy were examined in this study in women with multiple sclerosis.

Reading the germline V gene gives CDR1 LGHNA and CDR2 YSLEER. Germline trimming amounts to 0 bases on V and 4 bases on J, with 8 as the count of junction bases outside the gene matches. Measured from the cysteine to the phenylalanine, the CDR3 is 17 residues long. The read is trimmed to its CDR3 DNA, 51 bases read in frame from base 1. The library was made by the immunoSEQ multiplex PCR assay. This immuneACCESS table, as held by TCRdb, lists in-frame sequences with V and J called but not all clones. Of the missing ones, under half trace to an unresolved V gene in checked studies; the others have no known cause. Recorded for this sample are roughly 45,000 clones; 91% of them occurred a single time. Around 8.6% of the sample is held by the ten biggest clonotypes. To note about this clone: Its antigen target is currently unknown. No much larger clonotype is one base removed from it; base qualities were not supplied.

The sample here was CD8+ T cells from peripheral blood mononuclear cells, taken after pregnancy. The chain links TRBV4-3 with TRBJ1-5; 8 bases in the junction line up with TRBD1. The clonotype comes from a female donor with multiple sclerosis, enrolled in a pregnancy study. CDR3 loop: CASSQDSWGTGNQPQHF. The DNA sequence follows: TGCGCCAGCAGCCAAGATTCGTGGGGGACAGGAAATCAGCCCCAGCATTTT.